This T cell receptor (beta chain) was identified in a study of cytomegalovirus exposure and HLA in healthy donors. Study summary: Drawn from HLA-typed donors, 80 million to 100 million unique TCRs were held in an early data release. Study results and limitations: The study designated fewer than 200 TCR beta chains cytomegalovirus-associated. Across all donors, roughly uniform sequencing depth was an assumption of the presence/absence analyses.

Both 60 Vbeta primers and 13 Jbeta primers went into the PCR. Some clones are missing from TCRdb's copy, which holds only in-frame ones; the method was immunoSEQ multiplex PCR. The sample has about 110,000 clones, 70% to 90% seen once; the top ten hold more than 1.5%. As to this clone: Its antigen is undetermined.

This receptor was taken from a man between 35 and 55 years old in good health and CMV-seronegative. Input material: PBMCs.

CDR3 residues: CASSLSPAVNTEAFF. The CDR3 DNA is TGCGCCAGCAGCTTAAGTCCGGCGGTGAACACTGAAGCTTTCTTT. V is TRBV5-1 and J is TRBJ1-1; D is undetermined. CDR1 and CDR2 (germline): SGHRS, YFSETQ. The CDR3 spans 15 residues. V lost 2 bases, J lost 0 bases, and 11 bases lay in between.